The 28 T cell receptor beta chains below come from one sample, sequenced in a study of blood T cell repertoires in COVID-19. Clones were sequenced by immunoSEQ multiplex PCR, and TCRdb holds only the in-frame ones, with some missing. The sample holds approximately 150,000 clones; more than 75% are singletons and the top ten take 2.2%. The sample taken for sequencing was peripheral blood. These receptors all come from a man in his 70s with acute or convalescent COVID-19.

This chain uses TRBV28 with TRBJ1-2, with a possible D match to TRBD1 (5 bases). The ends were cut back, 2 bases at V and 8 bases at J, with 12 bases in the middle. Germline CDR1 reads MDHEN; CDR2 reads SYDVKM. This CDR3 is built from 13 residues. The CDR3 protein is CASSLGAPLGYTF. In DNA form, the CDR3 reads TGTGCCAGCAGTTTAGGGGCTCCGTTAGGCTACACCTTC.

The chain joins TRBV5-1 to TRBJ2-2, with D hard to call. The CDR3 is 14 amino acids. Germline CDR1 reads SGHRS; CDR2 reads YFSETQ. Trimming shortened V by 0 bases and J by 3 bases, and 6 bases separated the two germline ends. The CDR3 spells CASSLAVDTGELFF. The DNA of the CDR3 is TGCGCCAGCAGCTTGGCCGTCGACACCGGGGAGCTGTTTTTT.

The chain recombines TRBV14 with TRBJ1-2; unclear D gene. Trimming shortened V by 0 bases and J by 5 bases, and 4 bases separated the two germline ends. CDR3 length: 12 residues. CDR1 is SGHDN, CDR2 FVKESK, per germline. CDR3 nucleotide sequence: TGTGCCAGCAGCCAAGACCAGTATGGCTACACCTTC. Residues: CASSQDQYGYTF.

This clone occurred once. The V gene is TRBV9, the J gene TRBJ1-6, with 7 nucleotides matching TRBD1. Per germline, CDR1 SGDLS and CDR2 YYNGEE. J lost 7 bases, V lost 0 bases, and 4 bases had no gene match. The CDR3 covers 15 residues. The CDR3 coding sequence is TGTGCCAGCAGCGTAGATGGACAGGAGAATTCACCCCTCCACTTT. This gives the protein CASSVDGQENSPLHF.

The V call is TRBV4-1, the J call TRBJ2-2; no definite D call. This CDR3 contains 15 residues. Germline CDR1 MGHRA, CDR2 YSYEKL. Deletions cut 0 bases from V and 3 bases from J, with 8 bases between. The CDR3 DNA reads TGCGCCAGCAGCCAAGATGGGCACGACACCGGGGAGCTGTTTTTT. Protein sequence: CASSQDGHDTGELFF.

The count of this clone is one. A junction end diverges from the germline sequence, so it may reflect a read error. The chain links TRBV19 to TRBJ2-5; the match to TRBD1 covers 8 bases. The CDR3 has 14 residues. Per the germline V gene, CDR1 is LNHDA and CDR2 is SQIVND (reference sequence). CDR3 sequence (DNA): TGTGCCAGTAGTTTCGGGACAGGTCAAGGGACCCAGTACTTC. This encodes CASSFGTGQGTQYF.

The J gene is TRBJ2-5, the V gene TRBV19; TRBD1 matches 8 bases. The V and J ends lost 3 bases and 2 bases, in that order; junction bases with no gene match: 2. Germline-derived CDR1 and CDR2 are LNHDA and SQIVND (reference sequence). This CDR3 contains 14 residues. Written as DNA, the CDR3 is TGTGCCAGTAGTATTGGACAGGGTCAAGAGACCCAGTACTTC. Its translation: CASSIGQGQETQYF.

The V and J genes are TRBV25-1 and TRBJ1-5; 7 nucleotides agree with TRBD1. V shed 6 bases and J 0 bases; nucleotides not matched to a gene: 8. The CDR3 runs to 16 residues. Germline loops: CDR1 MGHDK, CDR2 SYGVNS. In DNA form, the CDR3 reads TGTGCCAGCAGACCGGGACAGATCTATAGCAATCAGCCCCAGCATTTT. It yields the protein CASRPGQIYSNQPQHF.

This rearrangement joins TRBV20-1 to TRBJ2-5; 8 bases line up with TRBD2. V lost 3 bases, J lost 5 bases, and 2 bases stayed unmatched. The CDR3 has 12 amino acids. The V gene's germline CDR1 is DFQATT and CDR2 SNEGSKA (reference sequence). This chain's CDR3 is CSASKREETQYF. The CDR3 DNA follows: TGCAGTGCTAGTAAGCGGGAGGAGACCCAGTACTTC.

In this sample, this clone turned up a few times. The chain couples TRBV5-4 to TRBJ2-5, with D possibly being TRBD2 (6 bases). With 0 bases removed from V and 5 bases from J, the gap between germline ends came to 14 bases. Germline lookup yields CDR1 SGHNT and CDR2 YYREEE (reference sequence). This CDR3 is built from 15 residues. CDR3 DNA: TGTGCCAGCAGCTTGGGCCGGGGACTTCAGGAGACCCAGTACTTC. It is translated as CASSLGRGLQETQYF.

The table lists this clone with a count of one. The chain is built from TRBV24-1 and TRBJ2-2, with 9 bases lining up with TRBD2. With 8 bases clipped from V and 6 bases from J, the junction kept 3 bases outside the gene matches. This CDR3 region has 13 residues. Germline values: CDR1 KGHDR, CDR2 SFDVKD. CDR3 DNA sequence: TGTGCCACCAAGAGCGGGGGGCCCGGGGAGCTGTTTTTT. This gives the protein CATKSGGPGELFF.

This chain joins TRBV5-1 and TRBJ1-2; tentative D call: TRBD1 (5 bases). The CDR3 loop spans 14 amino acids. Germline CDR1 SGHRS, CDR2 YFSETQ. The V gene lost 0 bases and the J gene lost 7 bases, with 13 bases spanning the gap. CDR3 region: CASSLGDSRFGYTF. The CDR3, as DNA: TGCGCCAGCAGCTTGGGGGACTCGAGGTTTGGCTACACCTTC. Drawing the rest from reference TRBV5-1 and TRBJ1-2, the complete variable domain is KAGVTQTPRYLIKTRGQQVTLSCSPISGHRSVSWYQQTPGQGLQFLFEYFSETQRNKGNFPGRFSGRQFSNSRSEMNVSTLELGDSALYLCASSLGDSRFGYTFGSGTRLTVV.

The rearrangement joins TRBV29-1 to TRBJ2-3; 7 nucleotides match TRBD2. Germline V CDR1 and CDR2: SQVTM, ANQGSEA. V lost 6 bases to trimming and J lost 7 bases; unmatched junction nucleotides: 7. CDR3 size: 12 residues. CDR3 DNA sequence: TGCAGCGTCCTAGGCGGGGGAAATACGCAGTATTTT. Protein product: CSVLGGGNTQYF.

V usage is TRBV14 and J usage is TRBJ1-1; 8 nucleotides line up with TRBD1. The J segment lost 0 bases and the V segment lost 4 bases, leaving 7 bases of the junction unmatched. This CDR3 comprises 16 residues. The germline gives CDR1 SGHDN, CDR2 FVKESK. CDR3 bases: TGTGCCAGCAGCCTATTACAGGGGGGCATGAACACTGAAGCTTTCTTT. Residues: CASSLLQGGMNTEAFF. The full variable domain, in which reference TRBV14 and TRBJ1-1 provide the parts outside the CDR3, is EAGVTQFPSHSVIEKGQTVTLRCDPISGHDNLYWYRRVMGKEIKFLLHFVKESKQDESGMPNNRFLAERTGGTYSTLKVQPAELEDSGVYFCASSLLQGGMNTEAFFGQGTRLTVV.

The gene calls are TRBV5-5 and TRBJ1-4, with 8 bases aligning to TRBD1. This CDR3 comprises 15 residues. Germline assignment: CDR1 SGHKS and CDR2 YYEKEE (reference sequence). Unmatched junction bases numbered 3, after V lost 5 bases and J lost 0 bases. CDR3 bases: TGTGCCAGCAGTTCGGGACAGGCAACTAATGAAAAACTGTTTTTT. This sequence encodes CASSSGQATNEKLFF.

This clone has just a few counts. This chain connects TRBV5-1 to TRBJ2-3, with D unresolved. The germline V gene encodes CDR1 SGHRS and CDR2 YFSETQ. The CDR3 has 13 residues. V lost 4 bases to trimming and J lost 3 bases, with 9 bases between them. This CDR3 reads CASSPVVTDTQYF. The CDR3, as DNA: TGCGCCAGCAGCCCCGTAGTAACAGATACGCAGTATTTT. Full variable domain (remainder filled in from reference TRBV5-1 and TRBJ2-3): KAGVTQTPRYLIKTRGQQVTLSCSPISGHRSVSWYQQTPGQGLQFLFEYFSETQRNKGNFPGRFSGRQFSNSRSEMNVSTLELGDSALYLCASSPVVTDTQYFGPGTRLTVL.

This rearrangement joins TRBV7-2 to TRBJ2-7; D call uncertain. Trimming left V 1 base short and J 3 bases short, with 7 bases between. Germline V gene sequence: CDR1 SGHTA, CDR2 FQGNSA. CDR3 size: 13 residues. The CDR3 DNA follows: TGTGCCAGCAGCTTAGTATTTAACTACGAGCAGTACTTC. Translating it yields CASSLVFNYEQYF. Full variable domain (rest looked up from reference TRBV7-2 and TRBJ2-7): GAGVSQSPSNKVTEKGKDVELRCDPISGHTALYWYRQSLGQGLEFLIYFQGNSAPDKSGLPSDRFSAERTGGSVSTLTIQRTQQEDSAVYLCASSLVFNYEQYFGPGTRLTVT.

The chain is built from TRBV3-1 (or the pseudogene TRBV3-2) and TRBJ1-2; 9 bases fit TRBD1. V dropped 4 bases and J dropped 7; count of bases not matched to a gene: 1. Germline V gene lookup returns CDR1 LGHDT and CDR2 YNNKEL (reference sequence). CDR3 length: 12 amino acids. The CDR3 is CASSPTGGGYTF. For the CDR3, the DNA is TGTGCCAGCAGCCCGACAGGGGGTGGCTACACCTTC.

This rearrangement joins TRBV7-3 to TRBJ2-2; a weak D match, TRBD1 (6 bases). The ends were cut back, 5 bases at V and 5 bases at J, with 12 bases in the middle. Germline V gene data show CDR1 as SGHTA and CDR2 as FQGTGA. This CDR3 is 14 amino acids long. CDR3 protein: CASSQGYRTGELFF. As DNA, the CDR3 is TGTGCCAGCAGCCAGGGGTATCGGACCGGGGAGCTGTTTTTT.

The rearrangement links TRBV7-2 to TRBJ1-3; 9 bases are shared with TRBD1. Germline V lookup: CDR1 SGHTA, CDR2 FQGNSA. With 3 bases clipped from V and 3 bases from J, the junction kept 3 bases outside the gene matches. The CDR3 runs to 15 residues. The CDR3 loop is CASSFTGGGGNTIYF. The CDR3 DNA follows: TGTGCCAGCAGCTTCACAGGGGGCGGTGGAAACACCATATATTTT.

Written as DNA, the CDR3 is TGCGCCAGCAGCCCGACAGGGGGCTACAATGAGCAGTTCTTC. It codes for CASSPTGGYNEQFF. V usage is TRBV5-1 and J usage is TRBJ2-1, with 9 positions matching TRBD1. With 4 bases clipped from V and 3 bases from J, the junction kept 2 bases outside the gene matches. The CDR3 covers 14 residues. The germline gives CDR1 SGHRS, CDR2 YFSETQ.

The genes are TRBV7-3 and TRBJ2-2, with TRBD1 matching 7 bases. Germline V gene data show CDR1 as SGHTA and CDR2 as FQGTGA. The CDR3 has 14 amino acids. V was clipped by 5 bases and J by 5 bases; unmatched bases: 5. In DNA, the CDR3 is TGTGCCAGCAGCATGACAGGGTTTACCGGGGAGCTGTTTTTT. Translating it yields CASSMTGFTGELFF.

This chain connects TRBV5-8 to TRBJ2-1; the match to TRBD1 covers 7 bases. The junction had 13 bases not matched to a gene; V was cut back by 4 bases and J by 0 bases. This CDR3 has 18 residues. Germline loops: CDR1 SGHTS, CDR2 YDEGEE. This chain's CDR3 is CASSLGQQNKGSYNEQFF. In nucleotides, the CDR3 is TGTGCCAGCAGCCTGGGACAGCAGAATAAGGGCTCCTACAATGAGCAGTTCTTC.

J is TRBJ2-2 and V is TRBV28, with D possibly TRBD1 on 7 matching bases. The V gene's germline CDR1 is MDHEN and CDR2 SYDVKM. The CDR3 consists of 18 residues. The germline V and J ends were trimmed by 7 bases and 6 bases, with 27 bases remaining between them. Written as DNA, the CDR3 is TGTGCCAGCAAAGTGGGGGGCCAGGGGGGCCTAGCCGCCGGGGAGCTGTTTTTT. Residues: CASKVGGQGGLAAGELFF.

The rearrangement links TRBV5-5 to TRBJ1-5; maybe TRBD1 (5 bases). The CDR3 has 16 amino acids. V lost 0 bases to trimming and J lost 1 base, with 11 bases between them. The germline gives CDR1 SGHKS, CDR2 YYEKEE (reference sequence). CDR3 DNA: TGTGCCAGCAGCTTGGCCGGCAGGGAAAGCAATCAGCCCCAGCATTTT. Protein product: CASSLAGRESNQPQHF.

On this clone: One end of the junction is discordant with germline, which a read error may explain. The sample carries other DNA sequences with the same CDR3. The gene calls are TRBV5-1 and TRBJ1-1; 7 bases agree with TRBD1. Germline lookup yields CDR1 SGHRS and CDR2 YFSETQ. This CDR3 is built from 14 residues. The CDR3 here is CASSQVTGNTEAFF. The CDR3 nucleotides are TGCGCCAGCAGCCAAGTGACAGGGAACACTGAGGCTTTCTTT.

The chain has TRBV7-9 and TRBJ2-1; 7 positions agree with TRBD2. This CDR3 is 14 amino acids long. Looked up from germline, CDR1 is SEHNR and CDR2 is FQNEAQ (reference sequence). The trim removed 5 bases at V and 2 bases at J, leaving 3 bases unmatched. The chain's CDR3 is CASSKLATYNEQFF. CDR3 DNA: TGTGCCAGCAGCAAACTAGCGACCTACAATGAGCAGTTCTTC.

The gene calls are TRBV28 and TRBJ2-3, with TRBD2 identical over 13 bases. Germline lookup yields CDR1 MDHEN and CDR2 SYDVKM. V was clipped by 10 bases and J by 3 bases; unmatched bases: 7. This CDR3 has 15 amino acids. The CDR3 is CAIRTSGRRTDTQYF. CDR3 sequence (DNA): TGTGCCATCCGGACTAGCGGGAGAAGGACAGATACGCAGTATTTT.